The next 21 T cell receptor beta chains were all read from a single sample in a study of beta chain features in type 1 diabetes. Expressed TCRB transcripts were sequenced because the entire RNA isolate underwent reverse transcription. TCRdb keeps only in-frame clones here, not all; method: immunoSEQ multiplex PCR. The repertoire holds just over 450,000 clones, about 30% seen once, with about 0.065% in the top ten. Sequenced: naive CD4+ T cells from blood. These receptors were obtained from a man aged 18 to 30 in good health.

The J gene is TRBJ2-7, the V gene TRBV4-2, with 9 nucleotides matching TRBD1. Germline assignment: CDR1 LGHNA and CDR2 YNFKEQ. Losses at the gene ends were 1 base for V and 6 bases for J; bases not matched to a gene: 7. The CDR3 spans 15 residues. CDR3 sequence reads: CASSQVGQGPCEQYF. In DNA form, the CDR3 reads TGTGCCAGCAGCCAAGTGGGACAGGGTCCCTGCGAGCAGTACTTC.

This chain joins TRBV27 and TRBJ2-5; D is undetermined. The CDR3 sequence is 13 residues long. CDR1 and CDR2 (germline): MNHEY, SMNVEV (reference sequence). Trimming took 5 bases from V and 2 from J, leaving 9 bases between them. The CDR3 protein is CASSQERQETQYF. DNA of the CDR3: TGTGCCAGCAGTCAGGAGCGACAAGAGACCCAGTACTTC.

This clone was observed a handful of times. This chain connects TRBV5-4 to TRBJ2-3; D may match TRBD1 or TRBD2 (6 bases each). Trimming stripped 4 bases from V and 4 bases from J, with 16 bases between. The CDR3 covers 15 residues. Germline-derived CDR1 and CDR2 are SGHNT and YYREEE (reference sequence). The CDR3 here is CASSPLGGRADTQYF. The CDR3 nucleotides are TGTGCCAGCAGCCCCCTCGGGGGCAGGGCAGATACGCAGTATTTT.

The CDR3 protein is CASSLPLTGRQETQYF. The DNA for the CDR3 is TGTGCCAGCAGTTTACCATTGACCGGGAGACAAGAGACCCAGTACTTC. The rearrangement links TRBV28 to TRBJ2-5; tentative D call: TRBD2 (6 bases). Deletions cut 2 bases from V and 2 bases from J, with 15 bases between. The germline V gene has CDR1 MDHEN and CDR2 SYDVKM. The CDR3 sequence is 16 residues long. The variable domain in full, completed from reference TRBV28 and TRBJ2-5, reads DVKVTQSSRYLVKRTGEKVFLECVQDMDHENMFWYRQDPGLGLRLIYFSYDVKMKEKGDIPEGYSVSREKKERFSLILESASTNQTSMYLCASSLPLTGRQETQYFGPGTRLLVL.

The rearrangement uses TRBV4-1 and TRBJ2-7; the D gene is possibly TRBD2 (6 bases). The CDR3 runs 15 residues. V dropped 1 base and J dropped 0 bases, with 10 bases sitting between them. Germline values: CDR1 MGHRA, CDR2 YSYEKL. The CDR3 reads CASSQGAGSSYEQYF. The CDR3 DNA follows: TGCGCCAGCAGCCAAGGGGCGGGGAGCTCCTACGAGCAGTACTTC.

This clone occurred a few times. The chain carries TRBV30 and TRBJ2-7, with D perhaps matching TRBD2 (5 bases). V shed 3 bases and J shed 2 bases, with 8 bases lying between them. This CDR3 comprises 12 residues. Germline assignment: CDR1 GTSNPN and CDR2 SVGIG (reference sequence). The CDR3 bases are TGTGCCTGGAGCCCAGCGGCCTACGAGCAGTACTTC. It encodes CAWSPAAYEQYF.

On this clone itself: This sample includes further DNA sequences coding for the same CDR3. The rearrangement links TRBV29-1 to TRBJ2-7; 9 positions agree with TRBD1. Germline V gene lookup returns CDR1 SQVTM and CDR2 ANQGSEA. This CDR3 has 12 residues. After removal of 6 bases from V and 3 bases from J, the junction contained 3 bases not matched to a gene. The CDR3 loop reads CSVGTGLYEQYF. CDR3 nucleotides: TGCAGCGTGGGGACAGGGCTCTACGAGCAGTACTTC.

The V gene is TRBV4-3, the J gene TRBJ2-2; 7 bases match TRBD1. Germline CDR1 LGHNA, CDR2 YSLEER. CDR3 length: 16 residues. The V gene end was trimmed by 4 bases and the J gene end by 1 base; junction bases not matched to a gene: 6. The CDR3: CASSLWRQGNTGELFF. In DNA, the CDR3 is TGCGCCAGCAGCCTATGGCGACAGGGGAACACCGGGGAGCTGTTTTTT.

This clone has more than one count but fewer than ten. This sample includes further DNA sequences coding for the same CDR3. The genes are TRBV30 and TRBJ1-3; 8 bases match TRBD1. The CDR3 loop spans 15 amino acids. Unmatched junction bases numbered 4, after V lost 3 bases and J lost 0 bases. CDR1 and CDR2 (germline): GTSNPN, SVGIG (reference sequence). The DNA for the CDR3 is TGTGCCTGGAGCCGGACAGGGAACTCTGGAAACACCATATATTTT. Amino acid sequence: CAWSRTGNSGNTIYF.

This clone has only a few counts. This chain joins TRBV12-5 and TRBJ2-5; TRBD2 might be the D (5 bases). Looked up from germline, CDR1 is LGHNT and CDR2 is FRNRAP. The CDR3 is made up of 13 amino acids. V shed 5 bases and J shed 2 bases, with 9 bases lying between them. The CDR3 here is CASGPSGQETQYF. CDR3 nucleotides: TGTGCTAGTGGTCCCTCGGGACAAGAGACCCAGTACTTC.

Only a few counts were recorded for this clone. The rearrangement links TRBV25-1 to TRBJ2-5, with TRBD1 matching over 8 bases. Germline assignment: CDR1 MGHDK and CDR2 SYGVNS. The CDR3 has 16 residues. With 7 bases clipped from V and 2 bases from J, the junction kept 12 bases outside the gene matches. As DNA, the CDR3 is TGTGCCAGCATCCAAACCTCCGGGACAGGTCAAGAGACCCAGTACTTC. Translating gives CASIQTSGTGQETQYF.

This clone showed up just once. The V and J genes are TRBV20-1 and TRBJ2-5; tentatively, D is TRBD2 (5 bases). The ends were cut back, 8 bases at V and 5 bases at J, with 12 bases in the middle. This CDR3 is 11 amino acids long. CDR1 DFQATT and CDR2 SNEGSKA come from the germline V gene (reference sequence). This CDR3 is CSSVRGETQYF. CDR3 bases: TGCAGTAGTGTCCGAGGGGAGACCCAGTACTTC.

The J gene is TRBJ2-7, the V gene TRBV29-1, with 9 bases lining up with TRBD1. Germline V gives CDR1 SQVTM, CDR2 ANQGSEA. This CDR3 is built from 12 residues. V lost 5 bases, J lost 2 bases, and 1 base stayed unmatched. CDR3 region: CSVWTGAYEQYF. For the CDR3, the DNA is TGCAGCGTTTGGACAGGGGCCTACGAGCAGTACTTC.

The sample holds a few counts of this clone. The chain couples TRBV7-2 to TRBJ2-3, with 10 bases matching TRBD2. Germline V gene lookup returns CDR1 SGHTA and CDR2 FQGNSA. Unmatched junction bases numbered 4, after V lost 1 base and J lost 9 bases. The CDR3 is 14 amino acids. Here the CDR3 reads CASSLGLAGETQYF. As DNA, the CDR3 is TGTGCCAGCAGCTTAGGCCTAGCGGGAGAGACGCAGTATTTT.

CDR3 loop: CASSQGTFAYEQYF. The CDR3 DNA reads as TGTGCCAGCAGCCAAGGGACGTTCGCCTACGAGCAGTACTTC. V is TRBV4-2 and J is TRBJ2-7; the D is unclear. The CDR3 is made up of 14 amino acids. Germline assignment: CDR1 LGHNA and CDR2 YNFKEQ. With 1 base removed from V and 2 bases from J, the gap between germline ends came to 9 bases.

The chain is built from TRBV4-3 and TRBJ2-7; a weak D match, TRBD1 (7 bases). The V gene lost 1 base and the J gene lost 5 bases, with 15 bases spanning the gap. The CDR3 covers 15 residues. CDR1 is LGHNA, CDR2 YSLEER, per germline. The CDR3 DNA reads as TGCGCCAGCAGCCAAGGCGGAGGGGGCGAGGACGAGCAGTACTTC. Its protein is CASSQGGGGEDEQYF.

Comments on this clone: Other nucleotide sequences from this sample produce the same CDR3. The J gene is TRBJ1-2, the V gene TRBV14; no reliable D call. The germline CDR1 and CDR2 sequences are SGHDN and FVKESK. The CDR3 is 12 amino acids. Trimming stripped 4 bases from V and 4 bases from J, with 7 bases between. Here the CDR3 reads CASSPGGYGYTF. The CDR3 DNA reads as TGTGCCAGCAGCCCCGGCGGCTATGGCTACACCTTC. Filled out from reference TRBV14 and TRBJ1-2, the complete variable domain reads EAGVTQFPSHSVIEKGQTVTLRCDPISGHDNLYWYRRVMGKEIKFLLHFVKESKQDESGMPNNRFLAERTGGTYSTLKVQPAELEDSGVYFCASSPGGYGYTFGSGTRLTVV.

The chain is built from TRBV29-1 and TRBJ1-1; D not resolved. Germline CDR1 SQVTM, CDR2 ANQGSEA. Between the trimmed V and J ends, which lost 5 bases and 4 bases, there was a span of 14 bases. The CDR3 has 13 residues. Here the CDR3 reads CSVLKSAGTEAFF. CDR3 bases: TGCAGCGTTTTAAAGTCGGCAGGCACTGAAGCTTTCTTT.

The sample holds a few counts of this clone. Other DNA sequences in this sample translate to the same CDR3. The chain links TRBV5-1 to TRBJ2-7; D possibly corresponds to TRBD1 (5 bases). The ends were cut back, 0 bases at V and 1 base at J, with 5 bases in the middle. Looked up from germline, CDR1 is SGHRS and CDR2 is YFSETQ. CDR3 length equals 13 residues. The CDR3 is CASSLDRSYEQYF. DNA of the CDR3: TGCGCCAGCAGCTTGGACAGGTCCTACGAGCAGTACTTC.

CDR3 protein: CASSLNSGRDTGELFF. CDR3 sequence (DNA): TGCGCCAGCAGCTTGAATAGCGGGAGGGACACCGGGGAGCTGTTTTTT. The J gene is TRBJ2-2, the V gene TRBV5-1, with 11 bases matching TRBD2. V gave up 1 base and J gave up 3 bases; unmatched junction bases: 2. The CDR3 runs to 16 residues. Per germline, CDR1 SGHRS and CDR2 YFSETQ.

V usage is TRBV27 and J usage is TRBJ2-1; D may be TRBD1 or TRBD2 (5 bases each). V dropped 3 bases and J dropped 3 bases, with 12 bases sitting between them. CDR3 size: 15 residues. Looked up from germline, CDR1 is MNHEY and CDR2 is SMNVEV (reference sequence). The CDR3 DNA follows: TGTGCCAGCAGTTTCGGGACCGGGCGCTACAATGAGCAGTTCTTC. Protein: CASSFGTGRYNEQFF.